The T cell receptor beta chain described here comes from a study of cytomegalovirus exposure and HLA in healthy donors. Study overall: In a previous analysis, 117 million unique TCR beta sequences were found from some 180 million T cells.

This CDR3 is built from 17 residues. Germline V gene lookup returns CDR1 SGHAT and CDR2 FQNNGV. V lost 1 base and J 2 bases, leaving 16 bases between the germline ends. Findings of the study overall: At a 0.05 false discovery rate, a later analysis found approximately 17,000 TCR beta sequences to be associated with HLA alleles. Highest at DRB1 and lowest at HLA-C, TCR association rates differed among HLA loci in a later analysis. Both high specificity and high sensitivity reportedly marked the classifier's diagnosis of cytomegalovirus status.

Notes on this clone: The antigen remains undetermined.

The PCR used 60 Vbeta and 13 Jbeta primers. Produced via immunoSEQ multiplex PCR; TCRdb's table is partial and in-frame only. The data hold more than 100,000 clones, with around 76% observed a single time. This TCR came from a man aged 55-75 years in good health and CMV-seropositive. The chain couples TRBV11-2 to TRBJ2-3, with D perhaps TRBD1 (7 bases). Sequencing was performed on PBMCs. The CDR3 bases are TGTGCCAGCAGCTTAGTGCAGGGGGGTTCCCTCACAGATACGCAGTATTTT. It specifies CASSLVQGGSLTDTQYF.